This T cell receptor (beta chain) emerged from a study of T cells in Graves' hyperthyroidism and ophthalmopathy. Study-wide points: Before onset, by a median of approximately 6.8 months, the model predicted ophthalmopathy.

Germline CDR1 and CDR2: MNHEY and SVGEGT. This CDR3 is built from 14 residues. Between the trimmed V and J ends, which lost 5 bases and 2 bases, there was a span of 12 bases. Researchers barred patients who had uncontrolled infection, other autoimmune disease, pregnancy or lactation. The study based diagnoses on clinical symptoms, serum thyroxine and TRAb, thyroid ultrasound and orbital computed tomography. The PBMCs were taken from approximately 9 ml of fresh peripheral blood. This clonotype was observed at least ten times. Antigen specificity is unknown. RNA transcripts gave rise to amplified TCR beta CDR3 regions. The HTBI primer set drove a first-round RT-PCR of the TCR CDR3. TCRdb re-called the multiplex PCR reads through MiXCR, storing one row per CDR3 protein. In the table there are 600,000 to 900,000 distinct CDR3 sequences, about 15% of which are singletons.

Specimen: blood. The chain employs TRBV6-2 or TRBV6-3 and TRBJ2-5; D ambiguous. The receptor comes from a young man with Graves' hyperthyroidism. CDR3 in amino acids: CASSTRLGQETQYF. CDR3 in DNA: TGTGCCAGCAGTACGCGCCTCGGACAAGAGACCCAGTACTTC.